These 14 T cell receptor beta chains originate from one sample sequenced in a study of T cell changes during pregnancy in multiple sclerosis. Sequencing used immunoSEQ multiplex PCR; TCRdb keeps in-frame clones, though not all of them. Among tens of thousands of clones listed, roughly 91% were seen once. The input for sequencing was CD4+ T cells from peripheral blood mononuclear cells, taken after pregnancy. The receptors were gathered from a female donor in good health, enrolled as a control in a pregnancy study.

The chain links TRBV5-1 to TRBJ2-1, with D possibly TRBD2 on 5 matching bases. The germline CDR1 and CDR2 sequences are SGHRS and YFSETQ. V lost 0 bases, J lost 3 bases, and 19 bases lay in between. The CDR3 length is 18 residues. Written as DNA, the CDR3 is TGCGCCAGCAGCTTGGAGGCTGGTGTGCGGGCCCACTACAATGAGCAGTTCTTC. Its translation is CASSLEAGVRAHYNEQFF.

V usage is TRBV4-2 and J usage is TRBJ2-3; 7 nucleotides align to TRBD2. The junction had 10 bases not matched to a gene; V was cut back by 1 base and J by 6 bases. CDR3 size: 16 residues. Germline CDR1 reads LGHNA; CDR2 reads YNFKEQ. This CDR3 is CASSQVLGGRADTQYF. The DNA of the CDR3 is TGTGCCAGCAGCCAAGTCCTGGGCGGGAGAGCCGATACGCAGTATTTT.

The rearrangement joins TRBV5-1 to TRBJ2-2; perhaps TRBD2 as D (6 bases). Germline loops: CDR1 SGHRS, CDR2 YFSETQ. V gave up 4 bases and J gave up 6 bases, with 13 bases separating them. CDR3 size: 14 residues. CDR3 sequence reads: CASSPNRGSGELFF. In DNA, the CDR3 is TGCGCCAGCAGCCCCAACCGGGGGTCCGGGGAGCTGTTTTTT.

The chain joins TRBV19 to TRBJ1-2, with D unclear. Germline values: CDR1 LNHDA, CDR2 SQIVND (reference sequence). Trimming removed 6 bases at V and 7 bases at J, with 12 bases between. The CDR3 has 12 amino acids. The DNA for the CDR3 is TGTGCCAGTAGGACATCTTTTTCTGGCTACACCTTC. Translating gives CASRTSFSGYTF.

The chain combines TRBV2 with TRBJ1-5, with TRBD1 identical over 7 bases. This CDR3 region has 15 residues. Germline loops: CDR1 SNHLY, CDR2 FYNNEI. With 6 bases clipped from V and 2 bases from J, the junction kept 7 bases outside the gene matches. As DNA, the CDR3 is TGTGCCAGCAGGCCAGACAGGGTGGGCAATCAGCCCCAGCATTTT. Its protein is CASRPDRVGNQPQHF.

The chain is built from TRBV4-2 and TRBJ1-2; TRBD1 aligns across 7 bases. V dropped 3 bases and J dropped 2; count of bases not matched to a gene: 3. This CDR3 has 14 residues. In germline, CDR1 is LGHNA, CDR2 YNFKEQ. DNA of the CDR3: TGTGCCAGCAGCCAGGACAGGCTAAACTATGGCTACACCTTC. Protein product: CASSQDRLNYGYTF.

The rearrangement joins TRBV15 to TRBJ1-5; 10 nucleotides agree with TRBD1. Trimming took 1 base from V and 4 from J; bases not matched to a gene: 7. CDR1 and CDR2 (germline): LNHNV, YYDKDF (reference sequence). This CDR3 is 17 amino acids long. CDR3 amino acids: CATSRVGTGADNQPQHF. The CDR3 DNA reads TGTGCCACCAGCAGAGTAGGGACAGGGGCAGATAATCAGCCCCAGCATTTT. The entire variable domain, with the rest obtained from reference TRBV15 and TRBJ1-5, is as follows: DAMVIQNPRYQVTQFGKPVTLSCSQTLNHNVMYWYQQKSSQAPKLLFHYYDKDFNNEADTPDNFQSRRPNTSFCFLDIRSPGLGDTAMYLCATSRVGTGADNQPQHFGDGTRLSIL.

CDR3 DNA sequence: TGCGCCAGCAGTTCGGGACTAGCGGGGGGGGGAGAGACCCAGTACTTC. Translation gives CASSSGLAGGGETQYF. The V call is TRBV5-1, the J call TRBJ2-5, with 16 bases that match TRBD2. The V gene end was trimmed by 5 bases and the J gene end by 4 bases; junction bases not matched to a gene: 5. Germline V gene sequence: CDR1 SGHRS, CDR2 YFSETQ. The CDR3 spans 16 residues.

This clone was counted only a few times. The chain couples TRBV2 to TRBJ2-7; D is ambiguous. Germline assignment: CDR1 SNHLY and CDR2 FYNNEI. The CDR3 is 12 amino acids. V lost 3 bases and J 4 bases, leaving 7 bases between the germline ends. For the CDR3, the DNA is TGTGCCAGCAGTGAGGCCCAATACGAGCAGTACTTC. Its translation: CASSEAQYEQYF. The whole variable domain, filled in from reference TRBV2 and TRBJ2-7, reads EPEVTQTPSHQVTQMGQEVILRCVPISNHLYFYWYRQILGQKVEFLVSFYNNEISEKSEIFDDQFSVERPDGSNFTLKIRSTKLEDSAMYFCASSEAQYEQYFGPGTRLTVT.

The chain couples TRBV5-4 to TRBJ2-7; D is perhaps TRBD2 (5 bases). The germline V and J ends were trimmed by 4 bases and 1 base, with 12 bases remaining between them. The CDR3 is made up of 14 amino acids. Germline V lookup: CDR1 SGHNT, CDR2 YYREEE (reference sequence). The CDR3 DNA follows: TGTGCCAGCAGCGGCGGACTTCTTTCCTACGAGCAGTACTTC. Translation gives CASSGGLLSYEQYF.

This chain uses TRBV9 with TRBJ2-2; 10 bases are shared with TRBD2. Germline assignment: CDR1 SGDLS and CDR2 YYNGEE. There are 17 residues in the CDR3. Trimming at V came to 1 base and at J to 0 bases, leaving 3 bases not matched to a gene. The CDR3, as DNA: TGTGCCAGCAGCGTATCTAGCGGGGGCCCGAACACCGGGGAGCTGTTTTTT. This translates into CASSVSSGGPNTGELFF. The full variable domain, in which reference TRBV9 and TRBJ2-2 provide the parts outside the CDR3, is DSGVTQTPKHLITATGQRVTLRCSPRSGDLSVYWYQQSLDQGLQFLIQYYNGEERAKGNILERFSAQQFPDLHSELNLSSLELGDSALYFCASSVSSGGPNTGELFFGEGSRLTVL.

The V call is TRBV7-9, the J call TRBJ2-2; 9 bases match TRBD2. The J segment lost 7 bases and the V segment lost 4 bases, leaving 7 bases of the junction unmatched. This CDR3 has 15 residues. The germline CDR1 and CDR2 sequences are SEHNR and FQNEAQ (reference sequence). This CDR3 is CASSSPGLAGGELFF. DNA of the CDR3: TGTGCCAGCAGCTCCCCGGGACTAGCAGGCGGGGAGCTGTTTTTT.

The chain carries TRBV9 and TRBJ2-2; maybe TRBD1 (5 bases). V was shortened by 2 bases and J by 1 base, with 15 bases between the two germline ends. The CDR3 extends over 17 amino acids. CDR1 SGDLS and CDR2 YYNGEE come from the germline V gene. The CDR3 DNA reads TGTGCCAGCAGCGTCGTCCAGGGCCAGTTGAACACCGGGGAGCTGTTTTTT. Its translation: CASSVVQGQLNTGELFF.

The rearrangement joins TRBV9 to TRBJ1-1; no reliable D call. Trimming removed 0 bases from V and 0 bases from J, with 12 bases in between. The germline gives CDR1 SGDLS, CDR2 YYNGEE. The CDR3 has 16 amino acids. CDR3 protein: CASSVENSYLNTEAFF. The DNA of the CDR3 is TGTGCCAGCAGCGTAGAGAACAGCTACCTGAACACTGAAGCTTTCTTT. The full variable domain, completed using reference TRBV9 and TRBJ1-1, is DSGVTQTPKHLITATGQRVTLRCSPRSGDLSVYWYQQSLDQGLQFLIQYYNGEERAKGNILERFSAQQFPDLHSELNLSSLELGDSALYFCASSVENSYLNTEAFFGQGTRLTVV.